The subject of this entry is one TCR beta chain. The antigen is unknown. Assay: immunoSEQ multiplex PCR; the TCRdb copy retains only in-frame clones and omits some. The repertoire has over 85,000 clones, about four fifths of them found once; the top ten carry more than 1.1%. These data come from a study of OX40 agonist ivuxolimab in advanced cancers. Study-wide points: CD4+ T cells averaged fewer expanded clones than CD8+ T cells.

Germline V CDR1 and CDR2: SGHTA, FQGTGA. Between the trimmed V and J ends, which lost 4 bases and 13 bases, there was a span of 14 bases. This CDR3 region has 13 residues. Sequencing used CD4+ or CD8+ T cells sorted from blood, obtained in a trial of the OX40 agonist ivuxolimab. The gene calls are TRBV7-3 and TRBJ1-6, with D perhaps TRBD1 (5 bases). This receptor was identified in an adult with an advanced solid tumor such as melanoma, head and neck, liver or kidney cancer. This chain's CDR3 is CASSSRMGDPLHF. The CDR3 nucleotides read TGTGCCAGCAGCTCGAGGATGGGGGACCCCCTCCACTTT.